A selection of T cell receptor beta chains follows, all from one sample in a study of shared clonotypes between healthy human individuals. TCRdb's table, derived via immunoSEQ multiplex PCR, lists solely in-frame clones and lacks some. The sample consists of roughly 500,000 clones, about 96% of them appearing once. Sequencing was done on a sample of naive CD4+ T cells sorted from blood. These receptors were collected from a woman in her thirties in good health. The CDR3 runs from the conserved cysteine through the conserved F or W. D genes are given only for firm matches. Some rows have no size entry. The others give once, few or many, or a class for an expanded clone.

cdr3_nt cdr3_aa v_call clone_size d_call j_call
TGTGCCAGCAGTTACATCGGCGGGAGTCCCTACAATGAGCAGTTCTTC CASSYIGGSPYNEQFF TRBV6-5 once TRBD2 TRBJ2-1
TGTGCCAGTAGTAGCGGGGCAAAAACCTACGAGCAGTACTTC CASSSGAKTYEQYF TRBV19 NA NA TRBJ2-7
TGTGCCAGCTCCATCCCGAAAAACCTAGCGCTCGGCACAGATACGCAGTATTTT CASSIPKNLALGTDTQYF TRBV5-4 NA NA TRBJ2-3
TGTGCCAGCAGCCCCAGAAGCGCCACAATAGAGACCCAGTACTTC CASSPRSATIETQYF TRBV7-3 NA NA TRBJ2-5
TGTGCCTGGAGTGTACAGGGGGCTTCATATACGCAGTATTTT CAWSVQGASYTQYF TRBV30 NA TRBD1 TRBJ2-3
TGTGCCAGCAGGACAGGGGGCATGGACGAGCAGTACTTC CASRTGGMDEQYF TRBV6-5 NA TRBD1 TRBJ2-7
TGTGCCAGCAGCTTGGTCCCGCCTCTGAAGGGGGACGGCTACACCTTC CASSLVPPLKGDGYTF TRBV5-6 NA NA TRBJ1-2
TGCGCCAGCAGCCTAGATTTCTACGAGCAGTACTTC CASSLDFYEQYF TRBV5-1 NA NA TRBJ2-7
TGTGCCAGCGCAAAAACAGGGGCGAGCACAGATACGCAGTATTTT CASAKTGASTDTQYF TRBV19 NA TRBD1 TRBJ2-3
TGTGCCAGCAGCGTGCGGCAGACGGGGGCCAACGTCCTGACTTTC CASSVRQTGANVLTF TRBV9 once NA TRBJ2-6
TGTGCCAGCACTCCGCTAGCGCGATACAATGAGCAGTTCTTC CASTPLARYNEQFF TRBV2 NA NA TRBJ2-1
TGTGCCAGCAGCTTAGGAGTTTGGACTAGCGGGAGGGCGACCCAGTACTTC CASSLGVWTSGRATQYF TRBV11-2 NA TRBD2 TRBJ2-5
TGTGCCAGCAGGGGACAGGGGGCTGACGAGCAGTACTTC CASRGQGADEQYF TRBV25-1 NA TRBD1 TRBJ2-7
TGCGCCAGCAGCTCGCCGGGACGGTCCACAGATACGCAGTATTTT CASSSPGRSTDTQYF TRBV5-1 NA NA TRBJ2-3
TGTGCCAGCTCACCACCTAGGACAGGAGGCGAGCTGGGGTATGAGCAGTACTTC CASSPPRTGGELGYEQYF TRBV18 NA TRBD1 TRBJ2-7
TGCGCCAGCAGCTTGGACCAGAGCTCCTACGAGCAGTACTTC CASSLDQSSYEQYF TRBV5-1 NA NA TRBJ2-7
TGTGCCAGCCGGACAGGGGCCTCCTACGAGCAGTACTTC CASRTGASYEQYF TRBV2 NA TRBD1 TRBJ2-7
TGCGCCAGCAGCCAAAATGACGGCACCAGCGAGCAGTACTTC CASSQNDGTSEQYF TRBV4-1 once NA TRBJ2-7
TGTGCCAGCAGTTTAGTCAAGGACAACTCCTACGAGCAGTACTTC CASSLVKDNSYEQYF TRBV28 NA NA TRBJ2-7
TGTGCCAGCTCACCAAGAGGACAGGGGGCTATACTCATTCAGTACTTC CASSPRGQGAILIQYF TRBV18 NA TRBD1 TRBJ2-4
TGTGCCAGCAGCTCAGGGACAGGGAAGTGGGAGCAGTACTTC CASSSGTGKWEQYF TRBV11-2 NA TRBD1 TRBJ2-7
TGTGCCAGCAGCTTCGATCTGTACGGCGCAGATACGCAGTATTTT CASSFDLYGADTQYF TRBV7-9 NA NA TRBJ2-3
TGTGCCAGTAGTGACAGGATCTCTGGGGCCAACGTCCTGACTTTC CASSDRISGANVLTF TRBV19 NA NA TRBJ2-6
TGCGCCAGCAGCTTGGCCATGGGGGCCTTCTTTGAGCAGTTCTTC CASSLAMGAFFEQFF TRBV5-1 NA NA TRBJ2-1
TGTGCCTGGACCCCCAACTCTGGAAACACCATATATTTT CAWTPNSGNTIYF TRBV30 NA NA TRBJ1-3
TGTGCCAGCAGTCCCAACCTACGCGGTCTTCGGGGAGCTTTCTTT CASSPNLRGLRGAFF TRBV28 NA NA TRBJ1-1
TGTGCCTGGAGTGTAAGCTCAAACAATGAGCAGTTCTTC CAWSVSSNNEQFF TRBV30 once NA TRBJ2-1
TGTGCCAGCAGCTATAGCGGGATCGTCACAGATACGCAGTATTTT CASSYSGIVTDTQYF TRBV7-2 NA TRBD2 TRBJ2-3
TGTGCCAGCAGCTGGACAGGGTGGGCCAACGTCCTGACTTTC CASSWTGWANVLTF TRBV28 NA TRBD1 TRBJ2-6
TGCGCCAGCAGTAACGGGGTGGGCGTGAACACTGAAGCTTTCTTT CASSNGVGVNTEAFF TRBV10-1 once NA TRBJ1-1
TGTGCCAGCTCCCCAGTCCCATTGAACACTGAAGCTTTCTTT CASSPVPLNTEAFF TRBV6-6 NA NA TRBJ1-1
TGTGCCAGTAGTGGGGGTTCAGATACGCAGTATTTT CASSGGSDTQYF TRBV19 NA NA TRBJ2-3
TGTGCCAGCAGCCCCCCCGGGCGAGCGGACGAGCAGTACTTC CASSPPGRADEQYF TRBV6-5 NA NA TRBJ2-7
TGTGCCAGCTCATCTCGCAGGGGGCGCGGCACAGATACGCAGTATTTT CASSSRRGRGTDTQYF TRBV18 NA TRBD1 TRBJ2-3
TGCGCCAGCAGCTTATGGGACAGGCTGTCCTACGAGCAGTACTTC CASSLWDRLSYEQYF TRBV5-1 NA TRBD1 TRBJ2-7
TGTGCCAGCAGCACACCAGGGGTACCCTACGAGCAGTACTTC CASSTPGVPYEQYF TRBV4-2 NA NA TRBJ2-7
TGTGCCAGCAGTTTTTGGGTGGGCACTGAAGCTTTCTTT CASSFWVGTEAFF TRBV27 NA NA TRBJ1-1
TGCGCCAGCAGTCCTTCGGTCCGGGACAGGGAAATATGGGGTGAAAAACTGTTTTTT CASSPSVRDREIWGEKLFF TRBV4-1 NA TRBD1 TRBJ1-4
TGTGCCACCAGCAGACCCGGTGGTACTGAAGCTTTCTTT CATSRPGGTEAFF TRBV15 NA NA TRBJ1-1
TGCGCCAGCAGCCAACTGAGCGGGAGCACCTACGAGCAGTACTTC CASSQLSGSTYEQYF TRBV4-1 NA TRBD2 TRBJ2-7
TGTGCCAGCTCACCACTAGCCCAGGGCAATCAGCCCCAGCATTTT CASSPLAQGNQPQHF TRBV18 NA NA TRBJ1-5
TGTGCCAGCAGTGGTTACAGGGGAGTTTATCAGCCCCAGCATTTT CASSGYRGVYQPQHF TRBV2 NA TRBD1 TRBJ1-5
TGTGCCAGCAGCCCGGGGGGACAGCCGAATGAGCAGTTCTTC CASSPGGQPNEQFF TRBV25-1 NA NA TRBJ2-1
TGCGCCAGCAGCCAAGTTTTTGGGGGTGGACTAGCGGACTTAGCCAAAAACATTCAGTACTTC CASSQVFGGGLADLAKNIQYF TRBV4-1 NA TRBD2 TRBJ2-4
TGCGCCAGCAGCTTGAATTCGGGGACGAATGAAAAACTGTTTTTT CASSLNSGTNEKLFF TRBV5-1 NA NA TRBJ1-4
TGCAGTGCTAGAAGTGAAAAACTGTTTTTT CSARSEKLFF TRBV20-1 NA NA TRBJ1-4